This T cell receptor (beta chain) was recorded in a study of beta chain features in type 1 diabetes. Study-wide findings and caveats: For Type 1 diabetes patients, all four CD4+ subsets carried TCRB CDR3s that were moderately but significantly shorter. For type 1 diabetes patients, VDJ junctions showed fewer insertions and more deletions.

This CDR3 comprises 14 residues. V dropped 0 bases and J dropped 9; count of bases not matched to a gene: 5. Per the germline V gene, CDR1 is SGHTA and CDR2 is FQGNSA. Turning to this clone: The antigen is undetermined.

Isolated RNA was reverse transcribed in full, so expressed TCRB transcripts were sequenced. Profiled with immunoSEQ multiplex PCR; TCRdb holds only in-frame clones, not every one. This sample has over 300,000 clones, with around 8% found just once. The V gene is TRBV7-2, the J gene TRBJ2-3, with 8 bases lining up with TRBD1. The clonotype was recovered from a woman aged 18-29 years in good health. The specimen was central memory CD4+ T cells from blood. For the CDR3, the DNA is TGTGCCAGCAGCTTAGCCGGACAGGGAAAGACGCAGTATTTT. Amino acids: CASSLAGQGKTQYF.